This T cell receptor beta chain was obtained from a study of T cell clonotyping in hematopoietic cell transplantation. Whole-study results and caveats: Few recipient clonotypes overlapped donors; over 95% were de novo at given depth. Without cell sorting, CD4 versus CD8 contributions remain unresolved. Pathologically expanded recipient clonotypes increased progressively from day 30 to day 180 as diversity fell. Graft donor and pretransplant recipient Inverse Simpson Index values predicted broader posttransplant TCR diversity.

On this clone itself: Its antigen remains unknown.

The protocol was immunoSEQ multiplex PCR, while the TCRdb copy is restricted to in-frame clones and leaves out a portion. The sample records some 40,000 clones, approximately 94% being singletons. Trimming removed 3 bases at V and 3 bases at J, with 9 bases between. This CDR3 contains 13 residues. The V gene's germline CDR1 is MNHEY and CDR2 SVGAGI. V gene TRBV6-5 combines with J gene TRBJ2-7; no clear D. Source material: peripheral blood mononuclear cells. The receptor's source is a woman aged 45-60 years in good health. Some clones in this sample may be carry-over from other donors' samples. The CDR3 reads CASSYDLDYEQYF. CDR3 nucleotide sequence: TGTGCCAGCAGTTATGATTTAGACTACGAGCAGTACTTC.